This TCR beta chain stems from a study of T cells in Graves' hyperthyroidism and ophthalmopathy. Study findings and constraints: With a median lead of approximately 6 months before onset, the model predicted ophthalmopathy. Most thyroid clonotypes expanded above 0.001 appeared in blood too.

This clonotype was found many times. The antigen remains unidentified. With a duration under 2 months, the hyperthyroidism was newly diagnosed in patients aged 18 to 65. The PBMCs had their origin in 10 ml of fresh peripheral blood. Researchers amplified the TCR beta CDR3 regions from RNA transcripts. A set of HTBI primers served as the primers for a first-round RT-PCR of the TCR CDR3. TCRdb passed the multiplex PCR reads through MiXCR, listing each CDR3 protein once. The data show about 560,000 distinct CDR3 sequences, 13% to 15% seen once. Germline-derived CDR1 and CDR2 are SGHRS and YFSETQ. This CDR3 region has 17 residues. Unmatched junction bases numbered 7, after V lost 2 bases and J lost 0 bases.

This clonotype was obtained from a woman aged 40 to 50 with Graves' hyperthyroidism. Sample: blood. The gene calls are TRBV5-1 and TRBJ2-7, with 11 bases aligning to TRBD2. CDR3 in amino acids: CASSLLPLAGGSYEQYF. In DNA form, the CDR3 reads TGCGCCAGCAGCTTACTCCCTCTAGCGGGAGGCTCCTACGAGCAGTACTTC. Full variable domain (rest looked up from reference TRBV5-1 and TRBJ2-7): KAGVTQTPRYLIKTRGQQVTLSCSPISGHRSVSWYQQTPGQGLQFLFEYFSETQRNKGNFPGRFSGRQFSNSRSEMNVSTLELGDSALYLCASSLLPLAGGSYEQYFGPGTRLTVT.